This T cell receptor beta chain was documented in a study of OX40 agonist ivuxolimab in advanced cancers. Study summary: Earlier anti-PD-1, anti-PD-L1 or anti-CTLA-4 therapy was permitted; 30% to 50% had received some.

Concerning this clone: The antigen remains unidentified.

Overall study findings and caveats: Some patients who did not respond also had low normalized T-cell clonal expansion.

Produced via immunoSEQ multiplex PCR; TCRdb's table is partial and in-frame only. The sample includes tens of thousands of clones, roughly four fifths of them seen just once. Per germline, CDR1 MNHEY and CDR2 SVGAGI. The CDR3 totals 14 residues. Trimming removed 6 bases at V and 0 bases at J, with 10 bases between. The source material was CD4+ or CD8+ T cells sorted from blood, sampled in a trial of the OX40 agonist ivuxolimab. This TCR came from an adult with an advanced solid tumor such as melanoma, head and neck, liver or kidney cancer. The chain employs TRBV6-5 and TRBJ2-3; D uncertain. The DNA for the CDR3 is TGTGCCAGCAGAGAGGACCCTAGCACAGATACGCAGTATTTT. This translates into CASREDPSTDTQYF.